A single T cell receptor beta chain is shown here with its context. Its antigen is unidentified. Vbeta (60) and Jbeta (13) primers were used in the PCR. Sequencing used immunoSEQ multiplex PCR; TCRdb keeps in-frame clones, though not all of them. Among about 98,000 clones listed, about three quarters were seen once. This sample is drawn from a study of cytomegalovirus exposure and HLA in healthy donors. The germline V gene encodes CDR1 WSHSY and CDR2 SAAADI. The CDR3 is made up of 15 amino acids. V lost 7 bases and J lost 3; bases outside the gene matches: 10. Study-wide findings and caveats: Data from an earlier analysis indicated that most TCR beta V segments were productive either about 87% or about 30% of the time.

The sequenced sample consisted of PBMCs. The chain couples TRBV10-2 to TRBJ2-3, with 7 bases lining up with TRBD1. The receptor was isolated from a man aged 40-49 years in good health and CMV-seronegative. This CDR3 is CASMQGVLGTDTQYF. As DNA, the CDR3 is TGCGCCAGCATGCAGGGGGTGCTAGGGACAGATACGCAGTATTTT.